This is a list of T cell receptor beta chains from one sample in a study of T cells after yellow fever vaccination. TCRdb independently ran MiXCR on the 5' RACE reads; one entry per CDR3 protein. The data hold over 250,000 distinct CDR3 sequences, with around 5.2% observed a single time. The source was CD4+ T cells sorted from PBMCs, collected on the day of the yellow fever booster vaccination. These receptors all stem from a young man who received the YFV17D yellow fever vaccine. CDR3s include the opening cysteine and the closing phenylalanine or tryptophan.

>TRBV20-1|TRBJ1-1
CSASRTPNTEAFF
>TRBV6-2/TRBV6-3|TRBJ1-2
CASSYGRDGYTF
>TRBV7-2|TRBJ1-1
CASTNQGVNTEAFF
>TRBV4-1|TRBJ2-3
CASSQGTGGDTQYF
>TRBV12-3/TRBV12-4|TRBJ1-3
CASSPDRLGNTIYF
>TRBV7-9|TRBJ1-2
CASSSGQGTYNYGYTF
>TRBV29-1|TRBJ2-5
CSVTGAEMETQYF
>TRBV10-1|TRBJ2-1
CASSESRTGGDEQFF
>TRBV19|TRBJ1-6
CASNRAYNSPLHF
>TRBV7-6|TRBJ2-7
CASSLEPGTGQEQYF
>TRBV5-5|TRBJ1-6
CASSSYGQNNSPLHF
>TRBV12-3/TRBV12-4|TRBJ1-3
CASSWNSGNTIYF
>TRBV7-3|TRBJ2-6
CASSLNRGSGANVLTF
>TRBV20-1|TRBJ2-3
CSARDPSGGAVGTDTQYF
>TRBV6-5|TRBJ1-6
CASSYSRGGSPLHF
>TRBV7-2|TRBJ1-4
CASSPPGTGVGKLFF
>TRBV19|TRBJ1-6
CASSIRPYNSPLHF
>TRBV27|TRBJ2-1
CASSFRRGGDEQFF
>TRBV21-1|TRBJ1-4
CASTLGERNEKLFF
>TRBV5-1|TRBJ1-6
CASSTGTGLRSYNSPLHF
>TRBV28|TRBJ1-1
CASSVSTEAFF
>TRBV5-5|TRBJ2-1
CASRRTGVGSYNEQFF